Below, 23 T cell receptor beta chains from the same sample are listed, as sequenced in a study of T cell repertoires in aging, cancer and after chemotherapy. TRB rearrangements spanning V, D and J were amplified using mixed TRB-A/B primers. Using its own MiXCR run on the multiplex PCR reads, TCRdb lists one record per CDR3 protein. The table lists about 17,000 distinct CDR3 sequences, 50% of them singletons. TCR beta rearrangements were amplified from peripheral blood genomic DNA. Sequenced input: blood. These receptors all stem from a human donor in good health.

This clonotype occurred once. This may arise from a read error, as a much more abundant clone is one base away. The CDR3 here is CSVDKGRDVGELFF. The DNA of the CDR3 is TGCAGCGTTGATAAGGGACGTGATGTCGGGGAGCTGTTTTTT. This chain uses TRBV29-1 with TRBJ2-2; either TRBD1 or TRBD2 may supply D (5 bases each). The CDR3 extends over 14 amino acids. Trimming removed 3 bases from V and 7 bases from J, with 15 bases in between. Germline V gene lookup returns CDR1 SQVTM and CDR2 ANQGSEA.

The table lists this clonotype with a few counts. The chain has TRBV29-1 and TRBJ2-7; the match to TRBD1 covers 8 bases. Trimming at V came to 4 bases and at J to 3 bases, leaving 2 bases not matched to a gene. Germline CDR1 is SQVTM and CDR2 is ANQGSEA. The CDR3 contains 12 residues. The CDR3 bases are TGCAGCGTTGGGGACAGGTTCTACGAGCAGTACTTC. Amino acid sequence: CSVGDRFYEQYF.

The chain employs TRBV29-1 and TRBJ1-5, with a possible D match to TRBD1 (5 bases). V lost 3 bases and J 2 bases, leaving 5 bases between the germline ends. Germline V lookup: CDR1 SQVTM, CDR2 ANQGSEA. The CDR3 runs 12 residues. The CDR3 DNA sequence: TGCAGCGTTGAGACAGGCAATCAGCCCCAGCATTTT. Translation gives CSVETGNQPQHF.

The chain employs TRBV19 and TRBJ1-1; no reliable D call. Germline V CDR1 and CDR2: LNHDA, SQIVND (reference sequence). V gave up 6 bases and J gave up 3 bases, with 8 bases separating them. The CDR3 loop spans 12 amino acids. The chain's CDR3 is CASSRMDTEAFF. The CDR3 DNA is TGTGCCAGTAGCCGTATGGACACTGAAGCTTTCTTT.

Judged by abundance, this clonotype is medium-sized. This chain uses TRBV29-1 with TRBJ2-7; 14 nucleotides match TRBD2. The CDR3 is 14 residues long. The V and J ends lost 5 bases and 5 bases, in that order; junction bases with no gene match: 5. Germline V CDR1 and CDR2: SQVTM, ANQGSEA. DNA of the CDR3: TGCAGCGTTACGGGACTAGCGGGAGATGACGAGCAGTACTTC. Translating gives CSVTGLAGDDEQYF.

This chain uses TRBV6-1 with TRBJ2-3, with TRBD1 identical over 7 bases. There are 15 residues in the CDR3. V lost 4 bases, J lost 4 bases, and 8 bases stayed unmatched. The germline V gene has CDR1 MNHNS and CDR2 SASEGT. The CDR3 loop is CASSAATGYPDTQYF. The CDR3, as DNA: TGTGCCAGCAGTGCCGCGACAGGGTATCCAGATACGCAGTATTTT.

Within the sample, this clonotype is medium-sized. V gene TRBV29-1 combines with J gene TRBJ2-3; D ambiguous. V lost 5 bases to trimming and J lost 2 bases, with 14 bases between them. Germline lookup yields CDR1 SQVTM and CDR2 ANQGSEA. CDR3 length: 14 residues. The CDR3 reads CSVWGSFPTDTQYF. The CDR3 DNA reads as TGCAGCGTTTGGGGAAGCTTCCCCACAGATACGCAGTATTTT.

The CDR3 sequence: CASSEATGDNSPLHF. Here the CDR3 DNA reads TGTGCCAGCAGTGAAGCGACAGGGGATAATTCACCCCTCCACTTT. The chain carries TRBV6-1 and TRBJ1-6; 8 bases agree with TRBD1. The CDR3 extends over 15 amino acids. Germline V gene sequence: CDR1 MNHNS, CDR2 SASEGT. J gave up 5 bases and V 0 bases, and 0 bases lay outside the gene matches.

The chain has TRBV11-1 and TRBJ2-7, with D hard to call. Between the trimmed V and J ends, which lost 5 bases and 6 bases, there was a span of 11 bases. Germline V gene sequence: CDR1 SGHAT, CDR2 FQDESV (reference sequence). CDR3 length equals 12 residues. The CDR3 reads CASSRALLEQYF. The CDR3 coding sequence is TGTGCCAGCAGCAGGGCCCTCCTCGAGCAGTACTTC.

Only a few counts were recorded for this clonotype. The chain has TRBV19 and TRBJ2-7, with D tentatively TRBD2 (5 bases). Germline values: CDR1 LNHDA, CDR2 SQIVND (reference sequence). Trimming took 5 bases from V and 2 from J, leaving 13 bases between them. The CDR3 is 14 residues long. CDR3 region: CASSLGSGPYEQYF. The CDR3 DNA follows: TGTGCCAGTAGTCTAGGAAGCGGTCCCTACGAGCAGTACTTC. Drawing the rest from reference TRBV19 and TRBJ2-7, the complete variable domain is DGGITQSPKYLFRKEGQNVTLSCEQNLNHDAMYWYRQDPGQGLRLIYYSQIVNDFQKGDIAEGYSVSREKKESFPLTVTSAQKNPTAFYLCASSLGSGPYEQYFGPGTRLTVT.

Only a few counts were recorded for this clonotype. The J gene is TRBJ2-5, the V gene TRBV6-6; D is possibly TRBD2 (5 bases). The germline V gene encodes CDR1 MNHNY and CDR2 SVGAGI (reference sequence). V lost 2 bases to trimming and J lost 5 bases, with 15 bases between them. There are 15 residues in the CDR3. This chain's CDR3 is CASSYGLAGSETQYF. The CDR3 nucleotides read TGTGCCAGCAGTTACGGTCTAGCTGGGAGTGAGACCCAGTACTTC.

Of note for this clonotype: Compared with germline, one end of the junction differs, possibly owing to a read error. The gene calls are TRBV15 and TRBJ2-3, with TRBD1 matching over 8 bases. CDR1 and CDR2 (germline): LNHNV, YYDKDF (reference sequence). This CDR3 has 15 residues. The CDR3 is CATSRGGQVTGTQYF. In nucleotides, the CDR3 is TGTGCCACCAGCAGAGGGGGACAGGTAACAGGTACGCAGTATTTT.

The chain is built from TRBV6-5 and TRBJ1-6, with 9 bases identical to TRBD1. CDR3 size: 13 residues. V lost 8 bases and J lost 10; bases outside the gene matches: 6. Germline assignment: CDR1 MNHEY and CDR2 SVGAGI. The CDR3 DNA follows: TGTGCCAGCGGGGACAGGGTGCACTCACCCCTCCACTTT. This sequence encodes CASGDRVHSPLHF.

By share, this clonotype counts as medium-sized. The chain recombines TRBV29-1 with TRBJ2-5; 8 nucleotides agree with TRBD1. The J segment lost 3 bases and the V segment lost 6 bases, leaving 3 bases of the junction unmatched. The CDR3 consists of 12 residues. Germline V CDR1 and CDR2: SQVTM, ANQGSEA. This CDR3 is CSVEDREETQYF. Written as DNA, the CDR3 is TGCAGCGTAGAGGACAGGGAAGAGACCCAGTACTTC.

The chain carries TRBV12-3 or TRBV12-4 and TRBJ2-7; possibly TRBD2 for D (5 bases). V was shortened by 5 bases and J by 2 bases, with 13 bases between the two germline ends. The CDR3 runs 14 residues. CDR3 sequence (DNA): TGTGCCAGCAGTAGGTCGGACTCACCCTACGAGCAGTACTTC. As protein: CASSRSDSPYEQYF.

This chain links TRBV6-2 or TRBV6-3 with TRBJ1-1; 9 bases map to TRBD1. The V gene's germline CDR1 is MNHEY and CDR2 SVGEGT. The CDR3 contains 15 residues. V shed 4 bases, J shed 4 bases, and the junction held 7 bases outside the gene matches. The DNA of the CDR3 is TGTGCCAGCAGTTCTTTCGGACAGGGGCGCACTGAAGCTTTCTTT. Residues: CASSSFGQGRTEAFF.

Points on this clonotype: A read error may explain this, as a much larger clone is one base away. The CDR3 sequence is CSVRLAGWSEQYF. DNA for the CDR3: TGCAGCGTTAGATTAGCGGGATGGTCCGAGCAGTACTTC. V and J are TRBV29-1 and TRBJ2-7; 8 nucleotides match TRBD2. This CDR3 is built from 13 residues. The V segment lost 5 bases and the J segment 6 bases; nucleotides outside the gene matches: 9. CDR1 SQVTM and CDR2 ANQGSEA come from the germline V gene.

This chain connects TRBV19 to TRBJ2-4, with TRBD2 matching over 7 bases. The length of the CDR3 is 13 residues. Germline assignment: CDR1 LNHDA and CDR2 SQIVND (reference sequence). V dropped 4 bases and J dropped 15; count of bases not matched to a gene: 12. The CDR3 loop reads CASSNQRGGETYF. CDR3 bases: TGTGCCAGTAGTAACCAGCGGGGAGGAGAGACGTACTTC.

V gene TRBV11-1 combines with J gene TRBJ2-1; D may be TRBD1 (6 bases). The CDR3 is 12 amino acids. Germline CDR1 and CDR2: SGHAT and FQDESV (reference sequence). V shed 5 bases and J shed 12 bases, with 14 bases lying between them. DNA for the CDR3: TGTGCCAGCAGCAGACCCCAGGGGAGGCAGTTCTTC. It is translated as CASSRPQGRQFF.

This clonotype has only one observation. The chain has TRBV6-6 and TRBJ2-3, with D hard to call. Germline-derived CDR1 and CDR2 are MNHNY and SVGAGI (reference sequence). Deletions cut 2 bases from V and 5 bases from J, with 14 bases between. The CDR3 runs to 15 residues. The CDR3 loop reads CASSYEAPAVDTQYF. CDR3 in DNA: TGTGCCAGCAGTTACGAGGCCCCGGCGGTAGATACGCAGTATTTT.

The chain recombines TRBV5-4 with TRBJ1-2, with 8 positions matching TRBD1. The CDR3 is 15 residues long. Germline V gene sequence: CDR1 SGHNT, CDR2 YYREEE (reference sequence). The V segment lost 3 bases and the J segment 0 bases; nucleotides outside the gene matches: 4. The CDR3, as DNA: TGTGCCAGCAGCTCAAGACAGGGGCCTAACTATGGCTACACCTTC. Translating gives CASSSRQGPNYGYTF. The complete variable domain, with remaining parts taken from reference TRBV5-4 and TRBJ1-2, reads ETGVTQSPTHLIKTRGQQVTLRCSSQSGHNTVSWYQQALGQGPQFIFQYYREEENGRGNFPPRFSGLQFPNYSSELNVNALELDDSALYLCASSSRQGPNYGYTFGSGTRLTVV.

The chain recombines TRBV30 with TRBJ2-5, with TRBD2 as a possible D gene (7 bases). The CDR3 is made up of 14 amino acids. V was cut by 5 bases and J by 4 bases, with 17 bases left in between. The germline V gene has CDR1 GTSNPN and CDR2 SVGIG (reference sequence). CDR3 DNA: TGTGCCTGGGGCCGGGGGGCTTTTGGAGAGACCCAGTACTTC. Its translation is CAWGRGAFGETQYF.

This sequence joins TRBV19 and TRBJ2-4; no clear D. The germline V and J ends were trimmed by 6 bases and 7 bases, with 19 bases remaining between them. Germline V gene data show CDR1 as LNHDA and CDR2 as SQIVND (reference sequence). The CDR3 spans 15 residues. Here the CDR3 reads CASSSLYVGSNIQYF. The DNA of the CDR3 is TGTGCCAGTAGCAGTCTGTACGTGGGTTCGAACATTCAGTACTTC.